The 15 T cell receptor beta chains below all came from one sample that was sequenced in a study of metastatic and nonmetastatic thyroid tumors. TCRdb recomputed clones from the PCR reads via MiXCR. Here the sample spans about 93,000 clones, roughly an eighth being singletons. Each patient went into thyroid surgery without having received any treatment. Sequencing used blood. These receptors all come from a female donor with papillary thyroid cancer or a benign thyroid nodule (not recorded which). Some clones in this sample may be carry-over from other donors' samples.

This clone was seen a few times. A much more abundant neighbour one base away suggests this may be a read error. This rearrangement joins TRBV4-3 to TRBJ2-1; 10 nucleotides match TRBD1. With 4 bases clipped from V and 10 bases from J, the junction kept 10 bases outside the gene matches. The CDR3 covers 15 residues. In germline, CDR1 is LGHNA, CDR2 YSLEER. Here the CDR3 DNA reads TGCGCCAGCAGCCGTTCACCGCGACAGGGGGCCGAGCAGTTCTTC. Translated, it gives CASSRSPRQGAEQFF.

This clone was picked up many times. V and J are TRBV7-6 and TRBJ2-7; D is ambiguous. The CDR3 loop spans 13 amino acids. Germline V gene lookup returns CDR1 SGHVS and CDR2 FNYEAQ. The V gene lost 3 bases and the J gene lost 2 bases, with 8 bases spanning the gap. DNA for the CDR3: TGTGCCAGCAGCTTTGGCCAGACCTACGAGCAGTACTTC. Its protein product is CASSFGQTYEQYF.

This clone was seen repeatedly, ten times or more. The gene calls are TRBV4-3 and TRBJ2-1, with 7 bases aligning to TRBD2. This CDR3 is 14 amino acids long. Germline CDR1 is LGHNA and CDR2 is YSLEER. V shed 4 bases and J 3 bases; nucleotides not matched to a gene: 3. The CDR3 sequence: CASSRLADYNEQFF. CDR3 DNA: TGCGCCAGCAGCCGGCTAGCGGACTACAATGAGCAGTTCTTC.

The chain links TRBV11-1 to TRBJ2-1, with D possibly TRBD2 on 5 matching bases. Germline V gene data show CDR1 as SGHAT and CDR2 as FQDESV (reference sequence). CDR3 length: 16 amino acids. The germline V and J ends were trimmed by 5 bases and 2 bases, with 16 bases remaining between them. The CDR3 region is CASSPVEGRTYNEQFF. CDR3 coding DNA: TGTGCCAGCAGCCCCGTTGAGGGTCGGACCTACAATGAGCAGTTCTTC.

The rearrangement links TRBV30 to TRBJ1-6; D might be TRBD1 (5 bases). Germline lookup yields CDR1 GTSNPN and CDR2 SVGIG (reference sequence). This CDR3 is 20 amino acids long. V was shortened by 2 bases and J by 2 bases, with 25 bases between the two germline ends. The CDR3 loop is CAWSLGARGGQSPYNSPLHF. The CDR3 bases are TGTGCCTGGAGTTTAGGGGCCCGGGGAGGCCAGTCGCCCTATAATTCACCCCTCCACTTT.

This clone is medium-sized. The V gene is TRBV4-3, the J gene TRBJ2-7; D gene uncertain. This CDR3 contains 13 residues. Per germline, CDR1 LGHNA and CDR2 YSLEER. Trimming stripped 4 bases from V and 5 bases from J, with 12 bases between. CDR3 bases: TGCGCCAGCAGCCCTCGACTTGGGGACGAGCAGTACTTC. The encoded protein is CASSPRLGDEQYF.

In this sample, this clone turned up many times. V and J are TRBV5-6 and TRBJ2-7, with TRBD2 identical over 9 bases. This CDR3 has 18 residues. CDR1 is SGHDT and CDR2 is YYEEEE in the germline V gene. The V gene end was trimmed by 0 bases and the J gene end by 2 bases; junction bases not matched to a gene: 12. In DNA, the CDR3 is TGTGCCAGCAGCTTGGGGACTAGCGAGGTACTGTCACCCTACGAGCAGTACTTC. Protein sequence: CASSLGTSEVLSPYEQYF. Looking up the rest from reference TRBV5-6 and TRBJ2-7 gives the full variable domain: DAGVTQSPTHLIKTRGQQVTLRCSPKSGHDTVSWYQQALGQGPQFIFQYYEEEERQRGNFPDRFSGHQFPNYSSELNVNALLLGDSALYLCASSLGTSEVLSPYEQYFGPGTRLTVT.

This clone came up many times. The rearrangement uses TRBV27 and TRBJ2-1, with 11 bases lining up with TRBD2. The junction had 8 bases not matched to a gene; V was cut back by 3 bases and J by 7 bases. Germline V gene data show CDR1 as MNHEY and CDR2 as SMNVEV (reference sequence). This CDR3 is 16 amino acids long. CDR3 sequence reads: CASSFDSGRAWNEQFF. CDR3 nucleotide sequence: TGTGCCAGCAGTTTCGATAGCGGGAGGGCGTGGAATGAGCAGTTCTTC.

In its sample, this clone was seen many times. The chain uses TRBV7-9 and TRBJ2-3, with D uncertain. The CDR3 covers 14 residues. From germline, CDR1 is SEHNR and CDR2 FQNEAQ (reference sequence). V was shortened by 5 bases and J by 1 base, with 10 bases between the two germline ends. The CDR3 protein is CASSHPSGTDTQYF. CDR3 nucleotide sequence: TGTGCCAGCAGCCATCCCTCGGGCACAGATACGCAGTATTTT. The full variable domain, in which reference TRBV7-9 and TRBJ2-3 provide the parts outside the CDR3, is DTGVSQNPRHKITKRGQNVTFRCDPISEHNRLYWYRQTLGQGPEFLTYFQNEAQLEKSRLLSDRFSAERPKGSFSTLEIQRTEQGDSAMYLCASSHPSGTDTQYFGPGTRLTVL.

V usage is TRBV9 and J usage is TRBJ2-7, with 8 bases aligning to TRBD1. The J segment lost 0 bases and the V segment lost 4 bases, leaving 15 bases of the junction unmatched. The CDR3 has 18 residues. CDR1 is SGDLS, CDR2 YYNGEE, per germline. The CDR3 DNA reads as TGTGCCAGCAGCTCTAGGGACAGGAGCGGGCAAAGCTCCTACGAGCAGTACTTC. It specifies CASSSRDRSGQSSYEQYF.

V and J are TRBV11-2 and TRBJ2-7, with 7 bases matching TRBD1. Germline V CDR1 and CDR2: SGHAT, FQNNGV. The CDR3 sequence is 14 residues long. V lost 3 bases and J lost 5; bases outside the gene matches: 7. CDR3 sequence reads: CASSFGAGGHEQYF. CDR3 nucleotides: TGTGCCAGCAGCTTCGGGGCAGGGGGACACGAGCAGTACTTC. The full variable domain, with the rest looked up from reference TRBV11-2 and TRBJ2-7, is EAGVAQSPRYKIIEKRQSVAFWCNPISGHATLYWYQQILGQGPKLLIQFQNNGVVDDSQLPKDRFSAERLKGVDSTLKIQPAKLEDSAVYLCASSFGAGGHEQYFGPGTRLTVT.

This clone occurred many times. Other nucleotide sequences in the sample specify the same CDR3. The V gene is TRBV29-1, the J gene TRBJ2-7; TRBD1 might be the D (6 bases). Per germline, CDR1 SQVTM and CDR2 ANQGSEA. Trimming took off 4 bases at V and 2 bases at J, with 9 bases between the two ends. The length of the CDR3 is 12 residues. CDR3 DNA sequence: TGCAGCGTTGGACAGGTTCCCTACGAGCAGTACTTC. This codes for CSVGQVPYEQYF.

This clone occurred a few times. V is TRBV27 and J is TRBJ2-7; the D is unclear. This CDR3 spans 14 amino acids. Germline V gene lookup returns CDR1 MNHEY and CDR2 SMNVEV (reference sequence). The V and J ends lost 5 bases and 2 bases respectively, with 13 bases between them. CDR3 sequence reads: CASSPTPAAYEQYF. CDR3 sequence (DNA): TGTGCCAGCAGTCCGACCCCCGCCGCCTACGAGCAGTACTTC.

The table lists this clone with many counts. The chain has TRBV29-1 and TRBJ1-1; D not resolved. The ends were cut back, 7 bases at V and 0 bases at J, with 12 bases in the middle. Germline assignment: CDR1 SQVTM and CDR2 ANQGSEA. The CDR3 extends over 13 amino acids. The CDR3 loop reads CSGSSRLNTEAFF. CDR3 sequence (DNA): TGCAGCGGGTCCAGCCGCCTGAACACTGAAGCTTTCTTT.

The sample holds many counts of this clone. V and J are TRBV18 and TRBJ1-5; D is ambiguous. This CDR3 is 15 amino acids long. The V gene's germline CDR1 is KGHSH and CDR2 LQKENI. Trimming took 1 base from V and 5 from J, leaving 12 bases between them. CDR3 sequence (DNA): TGTGCCAGCTCACCACGCACAGAGTACGATCAGCCCCAGCATTTT. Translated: CASSPRTEYDQPQHF.